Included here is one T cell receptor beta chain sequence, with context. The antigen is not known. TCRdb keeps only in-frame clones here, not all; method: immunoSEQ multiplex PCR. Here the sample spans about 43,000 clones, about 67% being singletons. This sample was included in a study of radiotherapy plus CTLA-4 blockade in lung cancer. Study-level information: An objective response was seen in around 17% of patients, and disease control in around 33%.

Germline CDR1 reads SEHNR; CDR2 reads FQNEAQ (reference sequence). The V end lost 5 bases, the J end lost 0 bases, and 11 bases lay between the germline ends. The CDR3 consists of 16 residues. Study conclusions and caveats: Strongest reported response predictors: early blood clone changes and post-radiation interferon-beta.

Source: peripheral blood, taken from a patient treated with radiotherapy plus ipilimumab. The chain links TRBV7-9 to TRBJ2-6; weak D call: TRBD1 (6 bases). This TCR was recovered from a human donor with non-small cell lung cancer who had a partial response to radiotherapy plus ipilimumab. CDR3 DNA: TGTGCCAGCAGCAACGACAGGACCTCTGGGGCCAACGTCCTGACTTTC. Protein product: CASSNDRTSGANVLTF. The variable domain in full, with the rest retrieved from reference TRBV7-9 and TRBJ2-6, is DTGVSQNPRHKITKRGQNVTFRCDPISEHNRLYWYRQTLGQGPEFLTYFQNEAQLEKSRLLSDRFSAERPKGSFSTLEIQRTEQGDSAMYLCASSNDRTSGANVLTFGAGSRLTVL.